Reported below is one T cell receptor (beta chain). The germline V gene has CDR1 SGHTA and CDR2 FQGNSA. V gave up 5 bases and J gave up 9 bases; unmatched junction bases: 5. The CDR3 consists of 14 residues. This sample stems from a study of blood T cell repertoires in COVID-19. About the study: Some COVID-19 samples were acute and others convalescent; all came from the United States, Italy and Spain.

As originally analysed: Amplification from reference gene primers served as the basis for estimated nucleated cell counts. Profiling relied on immunoSEQ multiplex PCR, and the TCRdb table lists in-frame clones only, not all of them. The V and J calls and clone size are taken from that table; D and trimming were inferred from the DNA. The table has 20,000 to 25,000 clones, around 90% seen once. The source of this sequence is an older woman with active COVID-19. Sequencing was done on a sample of peripheral blood. V and J are TRBV7-2 and TRBJ1-6; TRBD1 agrees at 9 bases. CDR3 DNA sequence: TGTGCCAGCAGCGCCGGACAGGGGCGTTCACCCCTCCACTTT. Protein sequence: CASSAGQGRSPLHF.